This section outlines one T cell receptor beta chain sequence together with its context. No antigen is known for it. This entry comes from a study of identical twins. Study findings and constraints: Insertion counts were lower in abundant cord blood beta clonotypes, a trend that memory repertoires did not show.

The ends lost 0 bases at V and 2 bases at J; junction bases unmatched: 5. The germline V gene has CDR1 DFQATT and CDR2 SNEGSKA (reference sequence). This CDR3 has 16 amino acids. A single record per CDR3 protein comes from TCRdb applying MiXCR to the 5' RACE reads. The sample has 400,000 to 650,000 distinct CDR3 sequences, 22% seen once; the top ten hold roughly 0.91%. This sample also belongs to another study, concerning T cells expressing NK-cell markers. That work contributes: Each TCR beta repertoire originated in sorted T cells that were CD3+CD56+NKG2C+, CD3+CD56+NKG2C- or CD3+CD56-NKG2C+. The study sequenced eight donors, seven HCMV-seropositive and one seronegative. Of the CD8+ T cells in roughly 6 donors, roughly 1.0-7.0% belonged to dominant NKG2C+ clonotypes.

The rearrangement links TRBV20-1 to TRBJ2-5; 11 nucleotides line up with TRBD2. The source is a woman aged 18-29 years in good health. Sequenced: CD4+ T cells sorted from blood. CDR3 DNA: TGCAGTGCTAGAGACGCCTCTAGCGGGGGGCAAGAGACCCAGTACTTC. Amino acid sequence: CSARDASSGGQETQYF.